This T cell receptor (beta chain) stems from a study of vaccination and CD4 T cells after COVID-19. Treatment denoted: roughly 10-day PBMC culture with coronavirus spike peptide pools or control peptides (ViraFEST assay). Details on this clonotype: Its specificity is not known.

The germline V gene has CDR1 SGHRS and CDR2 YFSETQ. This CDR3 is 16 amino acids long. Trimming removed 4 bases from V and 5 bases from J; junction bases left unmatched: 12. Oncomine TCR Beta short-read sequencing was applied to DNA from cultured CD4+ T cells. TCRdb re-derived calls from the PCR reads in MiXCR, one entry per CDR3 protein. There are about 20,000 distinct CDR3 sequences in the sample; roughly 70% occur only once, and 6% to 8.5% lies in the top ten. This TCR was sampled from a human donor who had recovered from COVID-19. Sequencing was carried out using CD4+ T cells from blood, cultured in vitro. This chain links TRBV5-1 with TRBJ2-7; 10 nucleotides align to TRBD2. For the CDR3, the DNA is TGCGCCAGCAGCGTAAACCTAGCGGGGGTAAATAACGAGCAGTACTTC. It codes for CASSVNLAGVNNEQYF.